Shown below are 3 T cell receptor beta chains from a single sample sequenced in a study of T cells expressing NK-cell markers. TCRdb derives one entry per CDR3 protein from the 5' RACE reads, leaving out DNA. The specimen's table records approximately 420,000 distinct CDR3 sequences. The sample was blood T cells: a sorted CD56 or NKG2C T cell subset, CD4+ or CD8+ T cells, or bulk PBMC T cells (not recorded which). Every receptor here comes from a woman aged 50 to 60 in good health.

CDR3 region: CASSPTGRMGEKLFF. The J gene is TRBJ1-4, the V gene TRBV9; TCRdb's D call, TRBD1, is unchecked because there is no DNA. From germline, CDR1 is SGDLS and CDR2 YYNGEE. The CDR3 has 15 residues.

This chain links TRBV4-1 with TRBJ1-2; TCRdb indicates TRBD1, and absent DNA this call remains unverified. In germline, CDR1 is MGHRA, CDR2 YSYEKL. The CDR3 runs to 14 residues. The CDR3: CASSLNRDTYGYTF.

The chain joins TRBV3-1 to TRBJ1-2; without DNA, the TCRdb call of TRBD1 cannot be checked. This CDR3 region has 16 residues. The germline V gene has CDR1 LGHDT and CDR2 YNNKEL (reference sequence). Here the CDR3 reads CASSQRTGRGNYGYTF. Supplemented by reference TRBV3-1 and TRBJ1-2, the full variable domain reads DTAVSQTPKYLVTQMGNDKSIKCEQNLGHDTMYWYKQDSKKFLKIMFSYNNKELIINETVPNRFSPKSPDKAHLNLHINSLELGDSAVYFCASSQRTGRGNYGYTFGSGTRLTVV.